This TCR beta chain is drawn from a study of spatial heterogeneity in lung cancer. This sample's time point: sample taken at primary tumor resection. Unsorted whole RNA from tumor, nontumor lung or frozen PBMC underwent sequencing. A total of some 70 untreated early-stage non-small cell lung cancer patients served as donors. The V and J ends lost 3 bases and 4 bases respectively, with 10 bases between them. The germline CDR1 and CDR2 sequences are DFQATT and SNEGSKA (reference sequence). This CDR3 contains 13 residues. This clonotype was picked up many times. Its antigen remains unknown. Study-level points and caveats: Blood contained ubiquitous expanded tumor TCRs more at resection than at follow-up.

Each molecule of TCR cDNA was tagged with one unique molecular identifier. TCRdb reprocessed the 5' RACE reads via MiXCR and lists one record per CDR3 protein. The table lists tens of thousands of distinct CDR3 sequences, around 5.8% of them singletons. The chain uses TRBV20-1 and TRBJ2-1; D uncertain. This material consisted of PBMCs, taken at surgery. This receptor was taken from a male donor with early-stage non-small cell lung cancer. The CDR3 sequence is CSARNSDYNEQFF. CDR3 nucleotide sequence: TGCAGTGCTAGGAACTCCGATTACAATGAGCAGTTCTTC.